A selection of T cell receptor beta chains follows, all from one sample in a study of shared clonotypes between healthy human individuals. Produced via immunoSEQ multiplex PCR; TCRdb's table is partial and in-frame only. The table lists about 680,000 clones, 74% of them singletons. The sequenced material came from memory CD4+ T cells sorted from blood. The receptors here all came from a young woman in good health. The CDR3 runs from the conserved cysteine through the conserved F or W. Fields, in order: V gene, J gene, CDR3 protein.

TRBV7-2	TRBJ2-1	CASSPRGAGGYNEQFF
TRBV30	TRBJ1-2	CAWSISRGGYTF
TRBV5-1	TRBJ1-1	CASSLGEDTEAFF
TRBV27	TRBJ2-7	CASRQRGEQYF
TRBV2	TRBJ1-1	CASSEGAGYTEAFF
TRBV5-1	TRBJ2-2	CASSLGAVTGELFF
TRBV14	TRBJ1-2	CASSRGEGRRGYTF
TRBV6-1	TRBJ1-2	CASSGRGDYGYTF
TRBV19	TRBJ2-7	CASSMASSGRGYEQYF
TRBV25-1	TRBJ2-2	CASSSGGDTGELFF
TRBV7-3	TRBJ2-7	CASSLAWDNEQYF
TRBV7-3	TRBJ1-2	CASSSPSPTGVGYGYTF
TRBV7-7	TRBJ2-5	CASSRGQGGQETQYF
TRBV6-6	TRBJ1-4	CASSYGINEKLFF
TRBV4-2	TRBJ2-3	CASSHRTTSGSWDTQYF
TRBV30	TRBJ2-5	CAWSGQGGETQYF
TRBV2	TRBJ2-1	CASSVTGTLNEQFF
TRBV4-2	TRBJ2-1	CASSQVLGSSYNEQFF
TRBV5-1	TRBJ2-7	CASSLEGAAAYEQYF
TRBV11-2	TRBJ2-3	CASSLIGRQGATDTQYF
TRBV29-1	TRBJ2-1	CSPASRNPFYNEQFF
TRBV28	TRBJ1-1	CASSMDRVRAEAFF
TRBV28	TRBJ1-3	CASSSDGSGNTIYF
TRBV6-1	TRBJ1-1	CAGTVGNTEAFF
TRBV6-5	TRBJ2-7	CASRTFAGSSYEQYF
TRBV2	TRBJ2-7	CASSDLDLAGVSYEQYF
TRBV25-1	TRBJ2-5	CASPPSAIQETQYF
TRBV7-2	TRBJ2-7	CASSLESVPGSMQYF
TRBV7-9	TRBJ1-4	CASRDDRGTIEKLFF
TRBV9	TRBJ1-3	CASSVDLVSGNTIYF
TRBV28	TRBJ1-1	CASSFSGHLNTEAFF
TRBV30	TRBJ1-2	CAWTPPGTLNYGYTF
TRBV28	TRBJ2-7	CASTSTYEQYF
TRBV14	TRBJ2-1	CASSPDLSSYNEQFF
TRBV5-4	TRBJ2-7	CASSLPSREREQYF
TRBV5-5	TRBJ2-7	CASSLDGTPTSYEQYF
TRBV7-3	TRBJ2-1	CASSSLAGGPQFF
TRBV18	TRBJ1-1	CASSRGQGNTEAFF
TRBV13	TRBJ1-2	CASSLAGGSNYGYTF
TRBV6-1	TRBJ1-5	CASRLQGVSNQPQHF
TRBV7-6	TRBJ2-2	CASSLTIAGTDQVRELFF
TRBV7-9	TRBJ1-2	CASSSRTDYGYTF
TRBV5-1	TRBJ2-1	CASSVGLQSYNEQFF
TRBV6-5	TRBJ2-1	CASSYSEYNEQFF
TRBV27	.	CASSPGGWYEQYF
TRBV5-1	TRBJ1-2	CASSLDTDGYTF
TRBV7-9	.	CASSFSRQGAYEQYF
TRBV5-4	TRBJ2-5	CASSYRERETQYF
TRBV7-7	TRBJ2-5	CASSLEDRWAQETQYF
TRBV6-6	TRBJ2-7	CASSGTGGYEQYF
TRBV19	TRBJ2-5	CASSIRVGGPRGMEETQYF
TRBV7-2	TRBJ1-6	CASSLDQSGNSPLHF
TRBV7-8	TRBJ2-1	CASSLALLFEDEQFF
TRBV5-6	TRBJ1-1	CASSFSRGMVTEAFF
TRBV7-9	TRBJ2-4	CASPRGTGNIQYF
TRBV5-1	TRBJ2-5	CASSLGIGGSQETQYF
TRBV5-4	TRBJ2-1	CASSLEWDPVYNEQFF
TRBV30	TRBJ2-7	CAWGQSYEQYF
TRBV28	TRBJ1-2	CASNRGGYGYTF